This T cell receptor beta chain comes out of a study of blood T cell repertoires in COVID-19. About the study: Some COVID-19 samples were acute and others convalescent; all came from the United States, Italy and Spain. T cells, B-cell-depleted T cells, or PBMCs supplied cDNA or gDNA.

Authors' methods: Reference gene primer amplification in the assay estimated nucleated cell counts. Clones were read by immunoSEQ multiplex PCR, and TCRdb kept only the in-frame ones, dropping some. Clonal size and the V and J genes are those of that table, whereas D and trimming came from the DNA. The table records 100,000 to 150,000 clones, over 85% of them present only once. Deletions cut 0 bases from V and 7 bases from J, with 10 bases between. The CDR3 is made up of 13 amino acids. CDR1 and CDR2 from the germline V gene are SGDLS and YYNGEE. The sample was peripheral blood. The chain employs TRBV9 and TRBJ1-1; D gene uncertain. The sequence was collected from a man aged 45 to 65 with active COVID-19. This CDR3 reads CASSVAWAGEAFF. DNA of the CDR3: TGTGCCAGCAGCGTAGCTTGGGCAGGTGAAGCTTTCTTT.